This T cell receptor (beta chain) was profiled in a study of molecular identifiers for immune sequencing clone quantification. About the research overall: Replicate experiments took RNA from around 20,000 or 100,000 naive CD8 cells, divided it five ways and sequenced four. General study results and limits: Barcode collisions between identical TCR molecules could shrink estimates of highly expanded clone sizes. Whereas naive cells kept under 1% of molecules in clones above 20 RNA copies, such clones held over 97% in effectors.

TCRdb reanalysed the PCR reads using MiXCR and keeps one entry per CDR3 protein. The profile covers over 85,000 distinct CDR3 sequences, with 35% appearing a single time and about 9.7% taken by the ten largest. CD8+CD4-CCR7+CD45RA+ sorting gave the naive CD8 T cells. About this clonotype itself: What it binds is unknown.

This CDR3 is 19 amino acids long. V lost 2 bases, J lost 2 bases, and 17 bases stayed unmatched. CDR1 and CDR2 (germline): DFQATT, SNEGSKA (reference sequence). The V call is TRBV20-1, the J call TRBJ2-3; 9 nucleotides match TRBD2. Sequencing input: naive CD8+ T cells from blood, with Jurkat cell RNA spiked in. Subset here: FACS-sorted CD8+CD4-CCR7+CD45RA+ naive T cells. This clonotype originated in a human donor in good health. Some libraries in this study had Jurkat cell RNA spiked in. CDR3 residues: CSARRLAGRNSTPTDTQYF. DNA of the CDR3: TGCAGTGCTAGAAGGCTAGCGGGACGGAATTCCACCCCCACAGATACGCAGTATTTT.